The entry below gives a single T cell receptor beta chain sequence along with its context. Its specificity is not known. 13 Jbeta primers and 60 Vbeta primers were used for the PCR. Assay: immunoSEQ multiplex PCR; the TCRdb copy retains only in-frame clones and omits some. The table has 150,000 or so clones, 70% to 80% seen once. The source of the sample is a study of cytomegalovirus exposure and HLA in healthy donors. Overall study context: An earlier analysis identified 120 million or so unique TCR beta sequences in 150 million to 200 million T cells.

Study-wide results and limits: With later analysis, a missense DCLRE1C variant became linked to TCR beta V- and J-gene trimming. The majority of TCR sequences were rare, yet some public TCRs appeared in many donors. TCR association rates varied by HLA locus in a later analysis, with DRB1 highest and HLA-C lowest.

Material: PBMCs. This receptor was identified in a female donor in good health and CMV-seronegative.

In DNA, the CDR3 is TGCAGCGCCCATAGCGGCCCATCCTCCTACAATGAGCAGTTCTTC. It is translated as CSAHSGPSSYNEQFF. The chain uses TRBV29-1 and TRBJ2-1, with D possibly TRBD2 on 6 matching bases. The CDR3 is made up of 15 amino acids. CDR1 SQVTM and CDR2 ANQGSEA come from the germline V gene. V lost 7 bases and J 0 bases, leaving 16 bases between the germline ends.